This T cell receptor beta chain derives from a study of shared clonotypes between healthy human individuals. Across the whole study: Ranging from 18 to 49 in age, donors were a couple of women and three men. The study's findings and limits: Represented diversity (both genetic and exposure-history) was limited by the small number of donors.

Germline V CDR1 and CDR2: SGDLS, YYNGEE. Trimming shortened V by 4 bases and J by 4 bases, and 14 bases separated the two germline ends. The CDR3 is 15 amino acids. Generated by immunoSEQ multiplex PCR, the TCRdb table keeps only in-frame clones and is missing some. The sample has hundreds of thousands of clones, 60% to 80% seen once; the top ten hold about 12%. On this clone itself: Its antigen is currently unknown.

Recent acute infections and vaccinations were absent in the healthy HIV-negative adult donors. The TCR sequence derives from a woman aged 35 to 49 in good health. Some clones in this sample may be carry-over from other donors' samples. The sample consisted of PBMCs. The chain combines TRBV9 with TRBJ1-4, with D tentatively TRBD1 (5 bases). CDR3 DNA: TGTGCCAGCAGCCCCCGGGGCGCGAATAATGAAAAACTGTTTTTT. It specifies CASSPRGANNEKLFF.